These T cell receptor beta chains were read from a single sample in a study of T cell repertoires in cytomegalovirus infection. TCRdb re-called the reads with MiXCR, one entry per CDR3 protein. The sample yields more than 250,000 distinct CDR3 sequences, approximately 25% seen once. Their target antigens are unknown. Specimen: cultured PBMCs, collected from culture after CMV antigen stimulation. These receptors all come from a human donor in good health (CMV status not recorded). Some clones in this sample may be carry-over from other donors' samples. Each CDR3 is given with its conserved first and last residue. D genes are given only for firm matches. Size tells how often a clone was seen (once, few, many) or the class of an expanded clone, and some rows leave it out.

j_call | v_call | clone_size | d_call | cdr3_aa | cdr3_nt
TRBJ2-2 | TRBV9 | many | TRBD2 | CASSPRATSGIRTGELFF | TGTGCCAGCAGCCCGAGGGCGACTAGCGGGATACGCACCGGGGAGCTGTTTTTT
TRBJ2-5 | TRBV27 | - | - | CASSFGKTQYF | TGTGCCAGCAGTTTTGGGAAGACCCAGTACTTC
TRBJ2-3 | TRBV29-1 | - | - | CSVVVGGSTDTQYF | TGCAGCGTTGTGGTGGGCGGGAGCACAGATACGCAGTATTTT
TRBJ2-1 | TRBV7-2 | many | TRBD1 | CASSLVGTGPNEQFF | TGTGCCAGCAGCTTAGTAGGGACAGGGCCCAATGAGCAGTTCTTC
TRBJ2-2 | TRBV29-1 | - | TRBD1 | CSVEDHRGNTGELFF | TGCAGCGTTGAAGATCACAGGGGGAACACCGGGGAGCTGTTTTTT
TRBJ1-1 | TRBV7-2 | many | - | CASSLRQVGPEAFF | TGTGCCAGCAGCTTACGACAGGTTGGTCCTGAAGCTTTCTTT
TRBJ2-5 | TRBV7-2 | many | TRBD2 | CASSRLGGNTQETQYF | TGTGCCAGCAGCCGGCTCGGGGGGAACACACAAGAGACCCAGTACTTC
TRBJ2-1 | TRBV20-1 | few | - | CSARRVPLPYNEQFF | TGCAGTGCTAGACGAGTTCCTTTACCTTACAATGAGCAGTTCTTC
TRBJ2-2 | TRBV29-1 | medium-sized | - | CSVSWRITGELFF | TGCAGCGTTAGTTGGAGGATCACCGGGGAGCTGTTTTTT
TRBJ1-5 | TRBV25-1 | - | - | CASSEGQLGQPQHF | TGTGCCAGCAGTGAAGGACAGCTCGGTCAGCCCCAGCATTTT
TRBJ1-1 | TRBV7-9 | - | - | CASSSRWMNTEAFF | TGTGCCAGCAGCTCCCGATGGATGAACACTGAAGCTTTCTTT
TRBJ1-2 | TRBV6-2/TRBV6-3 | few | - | CASSPNGANYGYTF | TGTGCCAGCAGCCCGAACGGAGCCAACTATGGCTACACCTTC
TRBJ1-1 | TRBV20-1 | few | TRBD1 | CSARGLVNTEAFF | TGCAGTGCCAGGGGGCTTGTGAACACTGAAGCTTTCTTT
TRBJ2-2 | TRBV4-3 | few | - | CASSQDAGMGGELFF | TGCGCCAGCAGCCAAGATGCGGGGATGGGCGGGGAGCTGTTTTTT
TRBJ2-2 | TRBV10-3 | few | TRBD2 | CAISGRLAGVKTGELFF | TGTGCCATCAGTGGTCGGCTAGCGGGAGTCAAAACCGGGGAGCTGTTTTTT
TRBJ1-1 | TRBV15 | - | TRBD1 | CATSIKGTGVARLAFF | TGTGCCACCAGCATAAAAGGGACAGGGGTAGCCCGCCTAGCTTTCTTT
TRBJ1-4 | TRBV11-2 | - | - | CASSLGGARVEKLFF | TGTGCCAGCAGCTTGGGGGGGGCTCGAGTTGAAAAACTGTTTTTT
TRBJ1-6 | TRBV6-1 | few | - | CASSKDSSYNSPLHF | TGTGCCAGCAGTAAGGACAGCTCCTATAATTCACCCCTCCACTTT
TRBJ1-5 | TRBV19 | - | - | CASRTERGNQPQHF | TGTGCCAGTAGAACGGAAAGGGGCAATCAGCCCCAGCATTTT
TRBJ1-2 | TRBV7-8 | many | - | CASSSVWTSRLYYGYTF | TGTGCCAGCAGTTCCGTCTGGACATCGCGGCTATACTATGGCTACACCTTC
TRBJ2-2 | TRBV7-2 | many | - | CASTPRHTGELFF | TGTGCCAGCACCCCCCGGCACACCGGGGAGCTGTTTTTT
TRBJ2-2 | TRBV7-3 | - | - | CASSLTRPNTGELFF | TGTGCCAGCAGCTTAACTAGACCGAACACCGGGGAGCTGTTTTTT
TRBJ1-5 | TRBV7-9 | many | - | CASSLRGSYSNQPQHF | TGTGCCAGCAGCTTAAGGGGGTCGTATAGCAATCAGCCCCAGCATTTT
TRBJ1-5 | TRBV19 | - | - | CASSIPMGRGNQPQHF | TGTGCCAGTAGTATTCCCATGGGACGGGGGAATCAGCCCCAGCATTTT
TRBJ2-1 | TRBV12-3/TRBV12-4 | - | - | CASTESSGETEQFF | TGTGCCAGCACCGAGTCGTCAGGGGAAACGGAGCAGTTCTTC
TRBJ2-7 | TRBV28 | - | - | CASSFLVNEQYF | TGTGCCAGCAGTTTTCTGGTTAACGAGCAGTACTTC
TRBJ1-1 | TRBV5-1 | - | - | CASRAYRGTEAFF | TGCGCCAGCAGGGCTTACCGAGGCACTGAAGCTTTCTTT
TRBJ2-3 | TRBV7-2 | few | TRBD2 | CASSGRSSGRGTDTQYF | TGTGCCAGCAGCGGAAGGTCCAGCGGGAGGGGAACAGATACGCAGTATTTT
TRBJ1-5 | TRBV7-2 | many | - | CASSSQGGNQPQHF | TGTGCCAGCAGCTCACAGGGTGGCAATCAGCCCCAGCATTTT